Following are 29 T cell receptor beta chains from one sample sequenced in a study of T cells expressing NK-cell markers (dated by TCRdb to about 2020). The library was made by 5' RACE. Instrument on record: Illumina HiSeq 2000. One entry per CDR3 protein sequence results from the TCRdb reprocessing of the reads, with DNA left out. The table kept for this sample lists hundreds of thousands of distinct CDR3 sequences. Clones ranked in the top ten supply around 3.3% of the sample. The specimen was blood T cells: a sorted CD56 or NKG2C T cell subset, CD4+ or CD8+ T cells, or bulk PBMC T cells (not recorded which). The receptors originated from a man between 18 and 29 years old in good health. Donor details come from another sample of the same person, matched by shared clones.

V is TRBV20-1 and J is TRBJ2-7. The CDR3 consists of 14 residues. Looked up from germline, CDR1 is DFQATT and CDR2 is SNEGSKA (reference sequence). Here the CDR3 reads CSAIKTLVPYEQYF.

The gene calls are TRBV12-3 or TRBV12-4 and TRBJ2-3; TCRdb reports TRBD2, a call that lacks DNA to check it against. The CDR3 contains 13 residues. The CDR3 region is CASRVRDTDTQYF.

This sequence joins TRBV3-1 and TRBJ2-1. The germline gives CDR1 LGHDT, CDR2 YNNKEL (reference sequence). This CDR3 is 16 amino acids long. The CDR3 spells CASSPHPEPRSNEQFF.

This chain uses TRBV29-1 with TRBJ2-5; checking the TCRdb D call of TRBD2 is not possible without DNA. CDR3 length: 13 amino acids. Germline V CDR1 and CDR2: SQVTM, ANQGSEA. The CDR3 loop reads CSGDPGPSGTQYF.

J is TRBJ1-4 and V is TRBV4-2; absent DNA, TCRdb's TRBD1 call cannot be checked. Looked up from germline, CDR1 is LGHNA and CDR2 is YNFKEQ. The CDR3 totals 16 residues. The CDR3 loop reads CASSQDRGTGAEKLFF.

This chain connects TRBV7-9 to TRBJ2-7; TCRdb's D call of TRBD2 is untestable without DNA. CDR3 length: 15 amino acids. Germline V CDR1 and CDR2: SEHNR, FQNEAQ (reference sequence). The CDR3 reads CASSLESTSRQGQYF.

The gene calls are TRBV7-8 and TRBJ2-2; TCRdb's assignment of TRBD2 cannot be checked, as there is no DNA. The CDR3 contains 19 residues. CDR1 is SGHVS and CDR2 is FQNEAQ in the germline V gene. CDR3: CASSLAREAQNSNTGELFF.

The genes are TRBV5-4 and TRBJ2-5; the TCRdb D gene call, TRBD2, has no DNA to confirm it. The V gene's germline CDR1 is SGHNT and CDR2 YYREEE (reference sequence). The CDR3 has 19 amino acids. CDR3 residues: CASSLAPGTSGSWEETQYF.

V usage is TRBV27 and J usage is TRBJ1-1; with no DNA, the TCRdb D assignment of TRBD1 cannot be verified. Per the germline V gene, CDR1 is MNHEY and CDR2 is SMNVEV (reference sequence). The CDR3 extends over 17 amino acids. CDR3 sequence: CASRATVDKVYYTEAFF.

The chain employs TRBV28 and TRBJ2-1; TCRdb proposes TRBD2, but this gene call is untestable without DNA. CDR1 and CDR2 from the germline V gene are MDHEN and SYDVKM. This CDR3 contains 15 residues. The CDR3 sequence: CASRRRLAQENEQFF.

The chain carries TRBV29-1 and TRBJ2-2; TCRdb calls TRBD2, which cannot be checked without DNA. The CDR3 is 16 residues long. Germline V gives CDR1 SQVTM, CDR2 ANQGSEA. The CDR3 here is CSVDGLAGGNTGELFF.

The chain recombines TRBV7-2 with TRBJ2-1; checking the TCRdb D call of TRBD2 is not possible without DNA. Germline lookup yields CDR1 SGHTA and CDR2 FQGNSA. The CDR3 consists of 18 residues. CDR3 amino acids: CASSFLPTSGPSYNEQFF. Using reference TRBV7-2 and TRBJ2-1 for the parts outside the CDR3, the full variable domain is GAGVSQSPSNKVTEKGKDVELRCDPISGHTALYWYRQSLGQGLEFLIYFQGNSAPDKSGLPSDRFSAERTGGSVSTLTIQRTQQEDSAVYLCASSFLPTSGPSYNEQFFGPGTRLTVL.

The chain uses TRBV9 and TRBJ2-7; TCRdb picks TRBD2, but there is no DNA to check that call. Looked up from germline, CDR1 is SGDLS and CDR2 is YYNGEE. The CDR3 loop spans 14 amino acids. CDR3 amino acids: CASSSSGLSYEQYF.

The CDR3 loop reads CASGQETSSGTQYF. J is TRBJ2-5 and V is TRBV12-3 or TRBV12-4. The CDR3 sequence is 14 residues long.

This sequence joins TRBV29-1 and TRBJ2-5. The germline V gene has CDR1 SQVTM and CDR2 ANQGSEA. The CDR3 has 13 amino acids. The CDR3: CSVDEGSQETQYF.

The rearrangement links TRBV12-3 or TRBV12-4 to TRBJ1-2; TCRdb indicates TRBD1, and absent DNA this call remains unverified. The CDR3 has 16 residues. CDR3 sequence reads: CASSPLSGQGGYGYTF.

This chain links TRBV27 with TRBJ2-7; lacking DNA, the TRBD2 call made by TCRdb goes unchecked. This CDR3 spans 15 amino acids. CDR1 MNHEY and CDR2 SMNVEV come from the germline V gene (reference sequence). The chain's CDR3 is CASSFTASGAYEQYF.

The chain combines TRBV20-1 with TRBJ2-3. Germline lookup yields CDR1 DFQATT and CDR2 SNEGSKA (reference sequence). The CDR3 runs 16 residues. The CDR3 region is CSARDRTYPSTDTQYF.

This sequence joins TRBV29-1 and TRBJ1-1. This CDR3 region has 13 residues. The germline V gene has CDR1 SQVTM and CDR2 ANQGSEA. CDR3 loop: CSADVNRNTEAFF.

The CDR3 reads CASSDGVGKLFF. This chain connects TRBV10-1 to TRBJ1-4. Germline V gene lookup returns CDR1 WNHNN and CDR2 SYGVQD (reference sequence). This CDR3 has 12 residues.

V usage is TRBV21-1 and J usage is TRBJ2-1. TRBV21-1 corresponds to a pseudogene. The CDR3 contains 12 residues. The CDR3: CASSKHGDEQFF.

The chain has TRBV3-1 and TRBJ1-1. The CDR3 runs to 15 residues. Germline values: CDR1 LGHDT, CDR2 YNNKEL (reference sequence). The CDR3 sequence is CASSQDRHGRLEAFF.

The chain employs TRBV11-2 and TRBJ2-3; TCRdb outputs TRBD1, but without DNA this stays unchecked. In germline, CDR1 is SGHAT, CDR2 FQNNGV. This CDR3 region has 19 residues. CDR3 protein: CASSSTPHGQGLITDTQYF.

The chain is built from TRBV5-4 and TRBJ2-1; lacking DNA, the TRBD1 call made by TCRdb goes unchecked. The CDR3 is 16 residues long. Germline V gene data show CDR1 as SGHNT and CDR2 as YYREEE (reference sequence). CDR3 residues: CASSSGGRGSYNEQFF.

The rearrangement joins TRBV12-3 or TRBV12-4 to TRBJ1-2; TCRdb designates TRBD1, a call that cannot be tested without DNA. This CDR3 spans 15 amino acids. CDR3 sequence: CASSPQSVGVYGYTF.

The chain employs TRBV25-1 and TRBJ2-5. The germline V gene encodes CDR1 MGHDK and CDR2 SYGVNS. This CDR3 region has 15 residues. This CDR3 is CASSEYGLGQETQYF.

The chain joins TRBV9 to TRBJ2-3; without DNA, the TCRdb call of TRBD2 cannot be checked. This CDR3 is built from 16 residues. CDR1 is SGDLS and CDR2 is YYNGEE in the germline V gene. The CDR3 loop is CASSPTGLAGTDTQYF.

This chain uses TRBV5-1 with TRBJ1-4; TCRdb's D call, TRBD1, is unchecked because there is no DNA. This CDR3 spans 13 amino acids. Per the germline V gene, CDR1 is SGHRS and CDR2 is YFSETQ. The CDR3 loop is CASITGRDEKLFF. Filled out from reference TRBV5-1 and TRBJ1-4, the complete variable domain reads KAGVTQTPRYLIKTRGQQVTLSCSPISGHRSVSWYQQTPGQGLQFLFEYFSETQRNKGNFPGRFSGRQFSNSRSEMNVSTLELGDSALYLCASITGRDEKLFFGSGTQLSVL.

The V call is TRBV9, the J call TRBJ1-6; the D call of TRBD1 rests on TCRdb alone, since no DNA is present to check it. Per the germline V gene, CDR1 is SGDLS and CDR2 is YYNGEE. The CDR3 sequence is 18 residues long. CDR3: CASSTKLGTPSEDSPLHF.